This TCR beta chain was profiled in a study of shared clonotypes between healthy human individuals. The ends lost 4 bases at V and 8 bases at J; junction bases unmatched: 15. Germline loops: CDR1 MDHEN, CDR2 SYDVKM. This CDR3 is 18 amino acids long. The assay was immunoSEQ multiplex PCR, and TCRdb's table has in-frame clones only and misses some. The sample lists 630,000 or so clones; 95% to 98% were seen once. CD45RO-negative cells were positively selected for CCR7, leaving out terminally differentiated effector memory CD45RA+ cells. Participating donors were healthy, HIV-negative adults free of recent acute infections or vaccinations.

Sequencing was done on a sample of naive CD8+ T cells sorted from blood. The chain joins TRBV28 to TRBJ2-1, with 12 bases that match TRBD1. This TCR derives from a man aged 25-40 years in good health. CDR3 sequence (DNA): TGTGCCAGCAGTTCTCGCTCGCCCCCGGGACAGGGGGCCGATGAGCAGTTCTTC. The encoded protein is CASSSRSPPGQGADEQFF.